This T cell receptor beta chain appears in the sequencing data of a study of cytomegalovirus exposure and HLA in healthy donors. Sequencing was performed with immunoSEQ multiplex PCR; in TCRdb, only in-frame clones are kept and a portion is missing. This table has over 120,000 clones, approximately 92% appearing once. This CDR3 contains 16 residues. V was clipped by 4 bases and J by 1 base; unmatched bases: 4. CDR1 SGHTA and CDR2 FQGNSA come from the germline V gene. The sample was PBMCs. The receptor's source is a young woman in good health and CMV-seropositive. The chain has TRBV7-2 and TRBJ2-1; 10 bases are shared with TRBD1. In DNA form, the CDR3 reads TGTGCCAGCAGCTCGGGACAGGGGATTTCCTACAATGAGCAGTTCTTC. Protein sequence: CASSSGQGISYNEQFF.